These 16 T cell receptor beta chains were sequenced from one sample in a study of blood T cells in healthy people across ages. A J-beta primer mix and a sample-barcoded 5' primer were used in a second PCR of about 7 to 12 cycles. TCRdb itself ran the 5' RACE reads through MiXCR, one entry per CDR3 protein. The sample records 550,000 to 750,000 distinct CDR3 sequences, roughly 21% being singletons. The source material was blood. The receptors derive from a man between 65 and 85 years old in good health.

The rearrangement joins TRBV28 to TRBJ2-3; tentatively, D is TRBD1 (7 bases). Germline CDR1 MDHEN, CDR2 SYDVKM. V lost 7 bases to trimming and J lost 6 bases, with 14 bases between them. The CDR3 runs to 13 residues. CDR3 DNA sequence: TGTGCCAGCACGGGCAGGGGGGCGGATACGCAGTATTTT. Translating gives CASTGRGADTQYF.

V and J are TRBV7-9 and TRBJ1-2, with 7 bases lining up with TRBD1. V trimming: 0 bases; J trimming: 4 bases; junction bases outside the gene matches: 5. CDR1 is SEHNR and CDR2 is FQNEAQ in the germline V gene (reference sequence). The CDR3 runs to 15 residues. Here the CDR3 DNA reads TGTGCCAGCAGCTTAGCTTCGGCAGGGGGCTATGGCTACACCTTC. It codes for CASSLASAGGYGYTF.

The V call is TRBV5-1, the J call TRBJ2-1; 8 nucleotides align to TRBD2. CDR3 size: 14 residues. CDR1 and CDR2 (germline): SGHRS, YFSETQ. Germline trimming cut 5 bases from V and 6 bases from J; bases unmatched to any gene: 7. This chain's CDR3 is CASSPGLEANEQFF. DNA of the CDR3: TGCGCCAGCAGTCCGGGACTAGAGGCCAATGAGCAGTTCTTC.

This clonotype was detected a few times. This chain connects TRBV28 to TRBJ1-4; tentative D call: TRBD1 (5 bases). Trimming removed 2 bases from V and 3 bases from J, with 10 bases in between. This CDR3 contains 15 residues. Germline CDR1 MDHEN, CDR2 SYDVKM. CDR3 sequence reads: CASSLGGKANEKLFF. CDR3 DNA sequence: TGTGCCAGCAGTTTAGGGGGTAAAGCTAATGAAAAACTGTTTTTT.

This clonotype was recorded many times. The chain links TRBV7-8 to TRBJ2-1; D is unclear. The CDR3 is 13 amino acids. V shed 5 bases and J shed 4 bases, with 9 bases lying between them. CDR1 is SGHVS and CDR2 is FQNEAQ in the germline V gene. The CDR3 loop is CASSPLGYNEQFF. The CDR3 region has the DNA TGTGCCAGCAGCCCTCTCGGGTACAATGAGCAGTTCTTC. Using reference TRBV7-8 and TRBJ2-1 for the parts outside the CDR3, the full variable domain is GAGVSQSPRYKVAKRGQDVALRCDPISGHVSLFWYQQALGQGPEFLTYFQNEAQLDKSGLPSDRFFAERPEGSVSTLKIQRTQQEDSAVYLCASSPLGYNEQFFGPGTRLTVL.

This clonotype was observed a handful of times. This chain links TRBV5-1 with TRBJ2-5; D remains unclear. The CDR3 contains 13 residues. The germline V and J ends were trimmed by 5 bases and 5 bases, with 13 bases remaining between them. CDR1 is SGHRS and CDR2 is YFSETQ in the germline V gene. The CDR3 nucleotides are TGCGCCAGCAGGCCGCCCGCCGGGGAGACCCAGTACTTC. Translation: CASRPPAGETQYF. The full variable domain, rest sourced from reference TRBV5-1 and TRBJ2-5, is KAGVTQTPRYLIKTRGQQVTLSCSPISGHRSVSWYQQTPGQGLQFLFEYFSETQRNKGNFPGRFSGRQFSNSRSEMNVSTLELGDSALYLCASRPPAGETQYFGPGTRLLVL.

This chain joins TRBV20-1 and TRBJ2-5; 8 bases align to TRBD2. Gene TRBJ2-1 matches the end of the DNA better, so the J call may be wrong. Germline V CDR1 and CDR2: DFQATT, SNEGSKA (reference sequence). The CDR3 contains 14 residues. CDR3: CSASSGSAYNEQFF. The CDR3 DNA reads TGCAGTGCCTCGAGCGGGAGCGCTTACAATGAGCAGTTCTTC.

V is TRBV5-1 and J is TRBJ1-4; D ambiguous. The ends were cut back, 4 bases at V and 2 bases at J, with 15 bases in the middle. Germline values: CDR1 SGHRS, CDR2 YFSETQ. CDR3 length equals 16 residues. The CDR3 here is CASSPGPGRTNEKLFF. CDR3 bases: TGCGCCAGCAGCCCGGGCCCAGGAAGGACTAATGAAAAACTGTTTTTT. Together with reference TRBV5-1 and TRBJ1-4, the CDR3 gives the full variable domain: KAGVTQTPRYLIKTRGQQVTLSCSPISGHRSVSWYQQTPGQGLQFLFEYFSETQRNKGNFPGRFSGRQFSNSRSEMNVSTLELGDSALYLCASSPGPGRTNEKLFFGSGTQLSVL.

V and J are TRBV3-1 and TRBJ2-3; 9 bases map to TRBD2. Germline lookup yields CDR1 LGHDT and CDR2 YNNKEL (reference sequence). The CDR3 consists of 16 residues. After removal of 0 bases from V and 7 bases from J, the junction contained 8 bases not matched to a gene. The CDR3 DNA sequence: TGTGCCAGCAGCCAAGATTGGGGTAGCGGGAGAAATACGCAGTATTTT. This encodes CASSQDWGSGRNTQYF.

This clonotype was counted at least ten times. V usage is TRBV18 and J usage is TRBJ1-5; D may be TRBD1 (5 bases). V was trimmed by 0 bases and J by 4 bases, leaving 10 bases between them. The CDR3 contains 15 residues. CDR1 is KGHSH, CDR2 LQKENI, per germline. CDR3 DNA: TGTGCCAGCTCACCACCGGGGGAAGGGAATCAGCCCCAGCATTTT. This encodes CASSPPGEGNQPQHF.

The chain links TRBV3-1 to TRBJ2-1; no reliable D call. In germline, CDR1 is LGHDT, CDR2 YNNKEL (reference sequence). The CDR3 spans 13 residues. V lost 3 bases and J lost 8, with 11 bases in between. CDR3 in amino acids: CASSHREMDEQFF. The DNA for the CDR3 is TGTGCCAGCAGCCATAGGGAAATGGATGAGCAGTTCTTC.

V usage is TRBV5-1 and J usage is TRBJ2-3; perhaps TRBD1 as D (6 bases). The CDR3 length is 15 residues. CDR1 SGHRS and CDR2 YFSETQ come from the germline V gene. V lost 4 bases, J lost 0 bases, and 12 bases lay in between. DNA of the CDR3: TGCGCCAGCAGCACTCAGGGGTTCAGCACAGATACGCAGTATTTT. This encodes CASSTQGFSTDTQYF.

This clonotype was seen a handful of times. The chain recombines TRBV9 with TRBJ2-1; D remains ambiguous. Per germline, CDR1 SGDLS and CDR2 YYNGEE. The V end lost 4 bases, the J end lost 9 bases, and 8 bases lay between the germline ends. This CDR3 is built from 11 residues. CDR3 amino acids: CASSSDLEQFF. Here the CDR3 DNA reads TGTGCCAGCAGCTCCGACCTTGAGCAGTTCTTC.

The chain has TRBV9 and TRBJ2-5; TRBD1 might be the D (5 bases). The CDR3 contains 14 residues. Trimming took off 4 bases at V and 1 base at J, with 11 bases between the two ends. Germline V lookup: CDR1 SGDLS, CDR2 YYNGEE. The CDR3 DNA sequence: TGTGCCAGCAGCCTGACAGTTTTCCAAGAGACCCAGTACTTC. This codes for CASSLTVFQETQYF.

This CDR3 is CASSPGTSGDRTGELFF. CDR3 nucleotides: TGTGCCAGCTCACCAGGGACTAGCGGAGACAGAACCGGGGAGCTGTTTTTT. The chain combines TRBV18 with TRBJ2-2; 11 positions agree with TRBD2. This CDR3 has 17 amino acids. V gave up 2 bases and J gave up 5 bases; unmatched junction bases: 7. Germline V lookup: CDR1 KGHSH, CDR2 LQKENI.

This chain connects TRBV5-1 to TRBJ2-1; 12 bases line up with TRBD2. The CDR3 is 19 amino acids. Germline CDR1 is SGHRS and CDR2 is YFSETQ. The trim removed 0 bases at V and 7 bases at J, leaving 14 bases unmatched. In DNA, the CDR3 is TGCGCCAGCAGCTTGGGGGCTAGCGGGAGGGCCCTCGGTAAGAATGAGCAGTTCTTC. It yields the protein CASSLGASGRALGKNEQFF.